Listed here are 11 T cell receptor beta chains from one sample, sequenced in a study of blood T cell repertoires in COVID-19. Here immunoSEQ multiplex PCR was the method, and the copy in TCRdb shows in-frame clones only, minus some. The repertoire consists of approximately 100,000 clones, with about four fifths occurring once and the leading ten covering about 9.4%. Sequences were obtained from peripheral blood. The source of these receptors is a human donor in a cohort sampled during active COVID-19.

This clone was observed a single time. DNA of the CDR3: TGTGCCAGTAGTTTGACAGTTAACACTGAAGCTTTCTTT. This codes for CASSLTVNTEAFF. The V and J genes are TRBV19 and TRBJ1-1; possibly TRBD1 for D (5 bases). The V end was cut by 5 bases, the J end by 2 bases, with 9 bases between. The germline V gene has CDR1 LNHDA and CDR2 SQIVND (reference sequence). This CDR3 comprises 13 residues.

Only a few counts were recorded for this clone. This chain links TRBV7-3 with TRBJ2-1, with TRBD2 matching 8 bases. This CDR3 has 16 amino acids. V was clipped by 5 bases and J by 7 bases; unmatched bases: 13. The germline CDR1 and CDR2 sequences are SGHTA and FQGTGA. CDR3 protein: CASSPGLAGTRNEQFF. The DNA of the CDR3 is TGTGCCAGCAGCCCCGGTTTAGCGGGAACTAGGAATGAGCAGTTCTTC. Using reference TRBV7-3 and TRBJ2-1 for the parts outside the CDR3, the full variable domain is GAGVSQTPSNKVTEKGKYVELRCDPISGHTALYWYRQSLGQGPEFLIYFQGTGAADDSGLPNDRFFAVRPEGSVSTLKIQRTERGDSAVYLCASSPGLAGTRNEQFFGPGTRLTVL.

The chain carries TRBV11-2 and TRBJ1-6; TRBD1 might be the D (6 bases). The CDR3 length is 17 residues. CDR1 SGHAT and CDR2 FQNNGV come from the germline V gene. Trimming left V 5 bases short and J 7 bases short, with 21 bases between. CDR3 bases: TGTGCCAGCAGCGCACCCTTCAGGGGAAAAGAGAATTCACCCCTCCACTTT. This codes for CASSAPFRGKENSPLHF.

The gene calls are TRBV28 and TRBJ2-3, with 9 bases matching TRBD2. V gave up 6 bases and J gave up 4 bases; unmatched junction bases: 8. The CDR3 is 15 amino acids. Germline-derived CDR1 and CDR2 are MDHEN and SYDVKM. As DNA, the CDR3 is TGTGCCAGCAGAACCGGGACTAGCAGGGCAGATACGCAGTATTTT. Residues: CASRTGTSRADTQYF.

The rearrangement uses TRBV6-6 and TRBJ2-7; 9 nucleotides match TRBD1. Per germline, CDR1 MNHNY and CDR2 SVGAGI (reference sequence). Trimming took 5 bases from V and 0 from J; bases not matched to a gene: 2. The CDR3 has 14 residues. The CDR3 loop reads CASSRDRDSYEQYF. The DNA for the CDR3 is TGTGCCAGCAGTAGGGACAGGGACTCCTACGAGCAGTACTTC.

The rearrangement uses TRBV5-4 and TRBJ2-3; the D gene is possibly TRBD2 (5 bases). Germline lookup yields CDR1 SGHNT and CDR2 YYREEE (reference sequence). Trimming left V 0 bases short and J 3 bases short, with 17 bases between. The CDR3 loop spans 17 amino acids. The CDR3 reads CASSLDFLGSLTDTQYF. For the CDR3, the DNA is TGTGCCAGCAGCTTGGATTTTTTGGGGAGTTTAACAGATACGCAGTATTTT.

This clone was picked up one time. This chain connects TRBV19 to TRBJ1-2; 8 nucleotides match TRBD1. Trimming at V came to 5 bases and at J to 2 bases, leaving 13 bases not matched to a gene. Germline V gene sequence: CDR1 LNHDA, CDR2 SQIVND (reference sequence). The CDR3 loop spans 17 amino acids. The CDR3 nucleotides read TGTGCCAGTAGTCCACCGAATCACACAGGGGGGAACTATGGCTACACCTTC. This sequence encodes CASSPPNHTGGNYGYTF.

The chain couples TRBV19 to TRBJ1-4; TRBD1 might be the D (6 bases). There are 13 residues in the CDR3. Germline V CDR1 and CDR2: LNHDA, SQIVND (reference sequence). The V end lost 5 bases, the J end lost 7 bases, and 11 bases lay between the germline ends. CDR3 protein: CASSHQGSEKLFF. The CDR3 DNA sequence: TGTGCCAGTAGTCACCAGGGGAGTGAAAAACTGTTTTTT.

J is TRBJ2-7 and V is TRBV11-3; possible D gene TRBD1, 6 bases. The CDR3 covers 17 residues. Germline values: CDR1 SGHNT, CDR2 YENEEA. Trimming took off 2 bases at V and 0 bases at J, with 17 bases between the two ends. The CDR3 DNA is TGTGCCAGCAGCTTACTAGGGACACCATTAATCTCCTACGAGCAGTACTTC. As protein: CASSLLGTPLISYEQYF. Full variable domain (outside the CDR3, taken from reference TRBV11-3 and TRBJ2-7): EAGVVQSPRYKIIEKKQPVAFWCNPISGHNTLYWYLQNLGQGPELLIRYENEEAVDDSQLPKDRFSAERLKGVDSTLKIQPAELGDSAVYLCASSLLGTPLISYEQYFGPGTRLTVT.

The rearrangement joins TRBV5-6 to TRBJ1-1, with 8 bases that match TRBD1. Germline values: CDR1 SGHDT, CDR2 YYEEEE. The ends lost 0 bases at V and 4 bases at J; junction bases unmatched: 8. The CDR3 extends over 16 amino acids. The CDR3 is CASSLEQGVSGTEAFF. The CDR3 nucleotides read TGTGCCAGCAGCTTGGAACAGGGGGTAAGTGGCACTGAAGCTTTCTTT.

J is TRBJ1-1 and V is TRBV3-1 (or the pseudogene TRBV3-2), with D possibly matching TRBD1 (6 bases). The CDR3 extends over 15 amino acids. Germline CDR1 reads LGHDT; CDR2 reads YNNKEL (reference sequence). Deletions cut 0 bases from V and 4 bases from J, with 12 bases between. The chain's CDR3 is CASSQEGGVVTEAFF. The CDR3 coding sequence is TGTGCCAGCAGCCAAGAAGGGGGAGTGGTCACTGAAGCTTTCTTT.